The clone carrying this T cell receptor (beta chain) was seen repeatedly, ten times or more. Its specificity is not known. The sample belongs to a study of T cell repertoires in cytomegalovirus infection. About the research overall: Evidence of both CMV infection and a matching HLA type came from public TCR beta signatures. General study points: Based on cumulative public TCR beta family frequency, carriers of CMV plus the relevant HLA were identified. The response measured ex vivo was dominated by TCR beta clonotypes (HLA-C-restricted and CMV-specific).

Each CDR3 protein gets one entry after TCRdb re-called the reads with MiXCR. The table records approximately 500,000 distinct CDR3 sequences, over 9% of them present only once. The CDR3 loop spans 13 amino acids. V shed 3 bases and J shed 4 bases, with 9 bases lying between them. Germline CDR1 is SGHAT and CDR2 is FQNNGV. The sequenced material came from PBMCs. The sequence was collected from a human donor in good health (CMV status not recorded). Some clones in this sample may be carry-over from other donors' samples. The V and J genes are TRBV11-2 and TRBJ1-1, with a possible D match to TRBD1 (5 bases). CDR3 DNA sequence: TGTGCCAGCAGCTTCGGGGCGGGCACTGAAGCTTTCTTT. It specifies CASSFGAGTEAFF.